Sequencing of this T cell receptor beta chain was carried out in a study of blood T cell repertoires in COVID-19. The table came from immunoSEQ multiplex PCR; TCRdb's copy has only in-frame clones and leaves some out. Of almost 500,000 clones listed, less than 90% are singletons. Cohort placement rested on clinical history that participants reported themselves. All recovered Cohort 3 donors got two negative PCRs, got clearance, or saw symptom resolution. What was sequenced was PBMCs or T cells enriched from blood (not recorded which). The receptor comes from a woman aged 55-75 years who had recovered from COVID-19.

The CDR3 sequence: CASSLAGGGANTGELFF. Written as DNA, the CDR3 is TGTGCCAGCAGCTTGGCGGGCGGGGGGGCGAACACCGGGGAGCTGTTTTTT. The chain has TRBV5-4 and TRBJ2-2; 9 bases fit TRBD2. V lost 0 bases and J lost 0; bases outside the gene matches: 3. Germline-derived CDR1 and CDR2 are SGHNT and YYREEE (reference sequence). This CDR3 contains 17 residues. Based on the CDR3 plus reference TRBV5-4 and TRBJ2-2, the full variable domain is ETGVTQSPTHLIKTRGQQVTLRCSSQSGHNTVSWYQQALGQGPQFIFQYYREEENGRGNFPPRFSGLQFPNYSSELNVNALELDDSALYLCASSLAGGGANTGELFFGEGSRLTVL.